The 20 T cell receptor beta chains reported below all come from one sample, sequenced in a study of T cell repertoires in cytomegalovirus infection. What these receptors recognize is not known. TCRdb itself ran the reads through MiXCR, one entry per CDR3 protein. The sample records around 230,000 distinct CDR3 sequences, less than 50% being singletons. The sequencing here drew on CD8+ T cells from cultured PBMCs, taken from culture after CMV antigen stimulation. The source is a human donor in good health (CMV status not recorded). Some clones in this sample may be carry-over from other donors' samples.

This clonotype was seen more than once but under ten times. V gene TRBV13 combines with J gene TRBJ2-6; TRBD1 matches at 7 bases. Germline CDR1 and CDR2: PRHDT and FYEKMQ (reference sequence). V was clipped by 2 bases and J by 3 bases; unmatched bases: 1. This CDR3 has 15 residues. The CDR3 spells CASSLQGDGANVLTF. The DNA of the CDR3 is TGTGCCAGCAGCTTACAGGGGGATGGGGCCAACGTCCTGACTTTC.

This clonotype has more than one count but fewer than ten. The chain is built from TRBV14 and TRBJ2-1, with TRBD2 identical over 9 bases. This CDR3 comprises 16 residues. Losses at the gene ends were 1 base for V and 8 bases for J; bases not matched to a gene: 9. Germline assignment: CDR1 SGHDN and CDR2 FVKESK. CDR3 region: CASSQGFGGRAYEQFF. The CDR3 bases are TGTGCCAGCAGCCAAGGATTCGGCGGGAGGGCCTATGAGCAGTTCTTC.

As for this clonotype: It may be a read error: a sequence one base away is much more abundant. The rearrangement links TRBV6-1 to TRBJ2-1, with 9 bases that match TRBD2. The J segment lost 8 bases and the V segment lost 7 bases, leaving 12 bases of the junction unmatched. There are 15 residues in the CDR3. The germline gives CDR1 MNHNS, CDR2 SASEGT. CDR3 nucleotide sequence: TGTGCCAGCACCCCCCCGCTAGCGGGATGCGATGAGCAGTTCTTC. It encodes CASTPPLAGCDEQFF.

J is TRBJ1-2 and V is TRBV19; 8 nucleotides agree with TRBD1. This CDR3 is built from 16 residues. With V trimmed by 5 bases and J by 2 bases, 10 bases remained unmatched. Germline values: CDR1 LNHDA, CDR2 SQIVND (reference sequence). CDR3 DNA sequence: TGTGCCAGTAGTCTCCTAACAGGGGGTCGGAACTATGGCTACACCTTC. Translating it yields CASSLLTGGRNYGYTF.

The chain uses TRBV7-1 and TRBJ2-2; TRBD1 aligns across 8 bases. TRBV7-1 has ORF status, its function being uncertain. CDR3 length: 16 residues. Unmatched junction bases numbered 9, after V lost 3 bases and J lost 6 bases. CDR3 sequence reads: CASSSTTGARAGELFF. The CDR3, as DNA: TGTGCCAGCAGCTCTACGACAGGGGCTAGGGCCGGGGAGCTGTTTTTT.

The table lists this clonotype with a few counts. This chain joins TRBV7-9 and TRBJ2-7; 10 nucleotides align to TRBD1. Germline lookup yields CDR1 SEHNR and CDR2 FQNEAQ (reference sequence). The CDR3 loop spans 15 amino acids. V trimming: 8 bases; J trimming: 4 bases; junction bases outside the gene matches: 11. As DNA, the CDR3 is TGTGCCAGCGTCGACCGGGACAGGGGATCTTACGAGCAGTACTTC. Translating gives CASVDRDRGSYEQYF.

This clonotype has only a few counts. This sequence joins TRBV7-9 and TRBJ2-7; D gene unclear. The CDR3 totals 14 residues. The germline V and J ends were trimmed by 2 bases and 5 bases, with 13 bases remaining between them. Per the germline V gene, CDR1 is SEHNR and CDR2 is FQNEAQ (reference sequence). The CDR3 DNA sequence: TGTGCCAGCAGCTTAATCACCACAGCGAACGAGCAGTACTTC. It specifies CASSLITTANEQYF.

The V and J genes are TRBV11-2 and TRBJ1-4; D is ambiguous. CDR3 length equals 16 residues. Germline V CDR1 and CDR2: SGHAT, FQNNGV. With 0 bases removed from V and 0 bases from J, the gap between germline ends came to 8 bases. The CDR3 DNA reads as TGTGCCAGCAGCTTAGATCTTACAACAACTAATGAAAAACTGTTTTTT. It yields the protein CASSLDLTTTNEKLFF.

This clonotype was found once. V is TRBV28 and J is TRBJ2-2, with D possibly matching TRBD2 (6 bases). Germline V CDR1 and CDR2: MDHEN, SYDVKM. The CDR3 sequence is 17 residues long. The V end was cut by 10 bases, the J end by 3 bases, with 24 bases between. The CDR3 spells CATGPGASSVHTGELFF. CDR3 DNA: TGTGCCACCGGACCCGGCGCGTCTAGCGTCCACACCGGGGAGCTGTTTTTT.

This clonotype was counted between two and nine times. The chain combines TRBV27 with TRBJ2-7; TRBD2 aligns across 8 bases. This CDR3 comprises 15 residues. Trimming at V came to 8 bases and at J to 4 bases, leaving 13 bases not matched to a gene. The germline V gene encodes CDR1 MNHEY and CDR2 SMNVEV (reference sequence). CDR3 in amino acids: CASRRGAAREYEQYF. The DNA of the CDR3 is TGTGCCAGCCGGCGGGGGGCGGCCCGGGAATACGAGCAGTACTTC.

This chain joins TRBV7-6 and TRBJ2-1; D remains ambiguous. V was clipped by 2 bases and J by 0 bases, with 8 bases between them. Germline CDR1 SGHVS, CDR2 FNYEAQ. CDR3 size: 15 residues. This CDR3 reads CASSLPESSYNEQFF. The CDR3 DNA is TGTGCCAGCAGCTTACCGGAGAGCTCCTACAATGAGCAGTTCTTC.

The table lists this clonotype with a few counts. This chain connects TRBV27 to TRBJ2-7; D uncertain. V lost 0 bases and J lost 3, with 9 bases in between. From germline, CDR1 is MNHEY and CDR2 SMNVEV (reference sequence). The CDR3 is 14 amino acids. The CDR3 loop reads CASSLSRVGYEQYF. As DNA, the CDR3 is TGTGCCAGCAGTTTATCTCGGGTTGGCTACGAGCAGTACTTC.

This clonotype turned up a few times. V usage is TRBV6-6 and J usage is TRBJ2-5; no definite D call. CDR1 is MNHNY and CDR2 is SVGAGI in the germline V gene (reference sequence). CDR3 length: 13 residues. The germline V and J ends were trimmed by 1 base and 9 bases, with 12 bases remaining between them. CDR3 DNA: TGTGCCAGCAGTTACTATCCAAGTGAGCCCCAGTACTTC. This codes for CASSYYPSEPQYF.

V is TRBV12-3 or TRBV12-4 and J is TRBJ2-5; 8 positions match TRBD1. J lost 5 bases, V lost 6 bases, and 5 bases had no gene match. The CDR3 spans 13 residues. The DNA of the CDR3 is TGTGCCAGCAGATGGACAGGGCTGGAGACCCAGTACTTC. It yields the protein CASRWTGLETQYF.

This chain uses TRBV19 with TRBJ2-1; TRBD2 is a possible D gene (6 bases). CDR3 length: 14 residues. V lost 3 bases, J lost 6 bases, and 12 bases lay in between. CDR1 is LNHDA, CDR2 SQIVND, per germline (reference sequence). CDR3 region: CASSMEGRGNEQFF. The CDR3 DNA is TGTGCCAGTAGTATGGAGGGACGGGGCAATGAGCAGTTCTTC.

V is TRBV25-1 and J is TRBJ2-5; 9 nucleotides match TRBD2. From germline, CDR1 is MGHDK and CDR2 SYGVNS. V was clipped by 5 bases and J by 4 bases; unmatched bases: 14. This CDR3 spans 17 amino acids. CDR3 amino acids: CASSPPLAGRLGETQYF. The CDR3, as DNA: TGTGCCAGCAGTCCCCCCCTAGCGGGACGGTTGGGAGAGACCCAGTACTTC.

J is TRBJ2-5 and V is TRBV12-3 or TRBV12-4; TRBD1 matches 7 bases. Trimming cost V 5 bases and J 4 bases; bases outside gene matches: 13. CDR3 size: 16 residues. CDR3 sequence (DNA): TGTGCCAGCAGTCTCGGTAAGACAGGGCGCGGAGAGACCCAGTACTTC. This translates into CASSLGKTGRGETQYF.

Only a few counts were recorded for this clonotype. V and J are TRBV10-3 and TRBJ2-6; 8 bases line up with TRBD1. The ends lost 4 bases at V and 2 bases at J; junction bases unmatched: 4. The V gene's germline CDR1 is ENHRY and CDR2 SYGVKD. The CDR3 has 16 residues. Here the CDR3 reads CAISGGQGPGANVLTF. The CDR3, as DNA: TGTGCCATCAGTGGTGGACAGGGACCTGGGGCCAACGTCCTGACTTTC.

This clonotype was seen more than once but under ten times. The chain has TRBV15 and TRBJ2-3, with 7 bases identical to TRBD1. The CDR3 consists of 15 residues. With V trimmed by 7 bases and J by 4 bases, 11 bases remained unmatched. Germline-derived CDR1 and CDR2 are LNHNV and YYDKDF (reference sequence). The CDR3 sequence: CATTSSGTVADTQYF. CDR3 nucleotides: TGTGCCACCACTTCGAGTGGGACAGTTGCAGATACGCAGTATTTT.

The chain has TRBV7-2 and TRBJ2-2; 11 bases are shared with TRBD1. This CDR3 contains 20 residues. Trimming took 7 bases from V and 5 from J; bases not matched to a gene: 21. Germline V CDR1 and CDR2: SGHTA, FQGNSA. Here the CDR3 DNA reads TGTGCCAGCAACCGGAGCCTCTATGGGGGGGACAGGGGGGATACCGGGGAGCTGTTTTTT. This translates into CASNRSLYGGDRGDTGELFF. Full variable domain (outside the CDR3, taken from reference TRBV7-2 and TRBJ2-2): GAGVSQSPSNKVTEKGKDVELRCDPISGHTALYWYRQSLGQGLEFLIYFQGNSAPDKSGLPSDRFSAERTGGSVSTLTIQRTQQEDSAVYLCASNRSLYGGDRGDTGELFFGEGSRLTVL.